This is a list of T cell receptor beta chains from one sample in a study of blood T cell repertoires in COVID-19. Libraries were prepared by immunoSEQ multiplex PCR; TCRdb keeps only in-frame clonotypes and omits some of them. The sample holds 88,000 or so clones, about 76% seen once. Sequencing was done on a sample of peripheral blood. Receptors originate from a human donor in a cohort sampled during active COVID-19. Each CDR3 is given with its conserved first and last residue. D genes are given only for firm matches. The size field is filled for only some rows; it gives once, few, many or a size class.

clone_size	v_call	d_call	j_call	cdr3_aa	cdr3_nt
-	TRBV6-5	-	TRBJ1-6	CASRTGTNNSPLHF	TGTGCCAGCAGGACCGGGACAAATAATTCACCCCTCCACTTT
-	TRBV19	-	TRBJ2-1	CASSMGALIDEQFF	TGTGCCAGTAGTATGGGGGCCCTAATCGATGAGCAGTTCTTC
-	TRBV19	TRBD1	TRBJ2-3	CASSDRQGATDTQYF	TGTGCCAGTAGCGACCGACAGGGGGCCACAGATACGCAGTATTTT
-	TRBV7-6	TRBD2	TRBJ2-7	CASSSSRGALVYEQYF	TGTGCCAGCAGCTCGTCGCGGGGGGCCCTCGTTTACGAGCAGTACTTC
once	TRBV27	-	TRBJ2-2	CASSLYTGRFAGELFF	TGTGCCAGCAGTTTATACACGGGAAGGTTCGCCGGGGAGCTGTTTTTT
-	TRBV6-4	-	TRBJ1-1	CASSDSPGTEAFF	TGTGCCAGCAGTGACTCGCCGGGGACTGAAGCTTTCTTT
few	TRBV24-1	-	TRBJ1-5	CATSDSSRAKPQHF	TGTGCCACCAGTGATTCATCCAGGGCGAAGCCCCAGCATTTT
-	TRBV6-6	-	TRBJ2-3	CASSSSPADTQYF	TGTGCCAGCAGTTCCTCCCCGGCAGATACGCAGTATTTT
-	TRBV6-1	-	TRBJ2-3	CASSEIGQDTQYF	TGTGCCAGCAGTGAAATCGGACAGGATACGCAGTATTTT
once	TRBV4-3	-	TRBJ2-7	CASSQVTGYSVEQYF	TGCGCCAGCAGCCAAGTGACAGGCTACTCTGTGGAGCAGTACTTC
-	TRBV21-1	-	TRBJ2-1	CASSRLAGPYNEQFF	TGTGCCAGCAGTAGACTAGCGGGACCCTACAATGAGCAGTTCTTC
-	TRBV27	-	TRBJ2-3	CASSPVIGTASSTDTQYF	TGTGCCAGCAGTCCTGTGATTGGCACAGCATCTAGCACAGATACGCAGTATTTT
-	TRBV9	-	TRBJ2-6	CASSNGGRGAESGANVLTF	TGTGCCAGCAGCAATGGGGGCAGGGGGGCTGAGTCTGGGGCCAACGTCCTGACTTTC
-	TRBV6-2/TRBV6-3	-	TRBJ2-5	CASSYGLADETQYF	TGTGCCAGCAGTTATGGTCTAGCAGATGAGACCCAGTACTTC
once	TRBV4-1	TRBD1	TRBJ2-3	CASSQPDRGLTDTQYF	TGCGCCAGCAGCCAACCAGACAGGGGGCTCACAGATACGCAGTATTTT
-	TRBV21-1	-	TRBJ1-2	CASSNRDLRTINYGYTF	TGTGCCAGCAGCAACCGGGACCTAAGGACTATCAACTATGGCTACACCTTC
-	TRBV3-1/TRBV3-2	-	TRBJ1-2	CASSPRGIGSYGYTF	TGTGCCAGCAGCCCAAGAGGTATAGGGAGCTATGGCTACACCTTC
-	TRBV19	-	TRBJ1-1	CASSKNAQGATEAFF	TGTGCCAGTAGTAAAAACGCACAGGGTGCCACTGAAGCTTTCTTT
-	TRBV4-2	-	TRBJ2-2	CASSEKPAGANTGELFF	TGTGCCAGCAGCGAAAAGCCCGCAGGGGCGAACACCGGGGAGCTGTTTTTT
-	TRBV9	TRBD2	TRBJ2-1	CASTRTSGYNEQFF	TGTGCCAGCACCAGGACTAGCGGGTACAATGAGCAGTTCTTC
-	TRBV28	-	TRBJ2-7	CASSPPLGERYEQYF	TGTGCCAGCAGTCCCCCCCTCGGGGAAAGGTACGAGCAGTACTTC
-	TRBV2	-	TRBJ2-7	CASSEGGQPGDEQYF	TGTGCCAGCAGTGAAGGGGGTCAGCCCGGGGACGAGCAGTACTTC
-	TRBV5-6	-	TRBJ2-3	CASSSTGLTSTDTQYF	TGTGCCAGCAGCTCCACAGGGTTAACTAGCACAGATACGCAGTATTTT
-	TRBV18	TRBD2	TRBJ2-1	CASTGEGRNEQFF	TGTGCCAGCACGGGGGAGGGCCGGAATGAGCAGTTCTTC
few	TRBV7-9	-	TRBJ1-2	CASSLSGGLNYGYTF	TGTGCCAGCAGTCTATCAGGAGGACTAAACTATGGCTACACCTTC
few	TRBV18	TRBD1	TRBJ1-1	CASSRTGTGGEAFF	TGTGCCAGCTCACGAACCGGGACAGGTGGTGAAGCTTTCTTT
-	TRBV18	TRBD1	TRBJ1-3	CASSPRTGSGNTIYF	TGTGCCAGCTCACCCCGGACAGGGTCTGGAAACACCATATATTTT
-	TRBV4-1	TRBD2	TRBJ2-4	CASSLPSGGLAGGRGKNIQYF	TGCGCCAGCAGCCTCCCGAGCGGGGGACTAGCGGGAGGGCGAGGCAAAAACATTCAGTACTTC
-	TRBV7-9	TRBD2	TRBJ2-1	CASSPIAIASGTNYNEQFF	TGTGCCAGCAGCCCAATCGCGATTGCTAGCGGGACTAACTACAATGAGCAGTTCTTC
-	TRBV7-9	TRBD1	TRBJ2-6	CASSPPGQGLSGANVLTF	TGTGCCAGCAGCCCGCCGGGACAGGGCCTCTCTGGGGCCAACGTCCTGACTTTC
-	TRBV13	TRBD1	TRBJ1-4	CASSSGTGFPNEKLFF	TGTGCCAGCAGCTCCGGGACAGGGTTCCCAAATGAAAAACTGTTTTTT
-	TRBV6-5	-	TRBJ1-4	CASSPPGTRREKLFF	TGTGCCAGCAGTCCTCCGGGAACTCGGAGGGAAAAACTGTTTTTT
-	TRBV7-2	-	TRBJ2-5	CASSLWSGVQETQYF	TGTGCCAGCAGCTTATGGTCAGGGGTTCAAGAGACCCAGTACTTC
-	TRBV12-5	-	TRBJ2-3	CASGSDWGTTDTQYF	TGTGCTAGTGGTTCGGACTGGGGAACCACAGATACGCAGTATTTT
few	TRBV6-2/TRBV6-3	TRBD1	TRBJ1-5	CASSYQGALKNQPQHF	TGTGCCAGCAGTTACCAGGGGGCGCTTAAGAATCAGCCCCAGCATTTT
once	TRBV25-1	TRBD1	TRBJ1-4	CASSEVTGLSEKLFF	TGTGCCAGCAGTGAAGTGACAGGGTTGAGTGAAAAACTGTTTTTT
-	TRBV13	TRBD2	TRBJ2-5	CASGAGVEETQYF	TGTGCCAGCGGAGCGGGAGTGGAAGAGACCCAGTACTTC
-	TRBV5-1	TRBD2	TRBJ2-3	CASSLNPSGGFTDTQYF	TGCGCCAGCAGCTTGAATCCTAGCGGGGGATTCACAGATACGCAGTATTTT
-	TRBV6-6	TRBD2	TRBJ2-7	CASSYTRLADSYEQYF	TGTGCCAGCAGTTACACCAGACTAGCGGACTCCTACGAGCAGTACTTC
-	TRBV7-7	TRBD2	TRBJ2-3	CASSLGHSGRNPDTQYF	TGTGCTAGCAGCTTAGGTCATAGCGGGAGAAATCCAGATACGCAGTATTTT
-	TRBV19	TRBD2	TRBJ2-7	CASRPSGAYEQYF	TGTGCCAGTAGGCCTAGCGGAGCCTACGAGCAGTACTTC
-	TRBV6-4	-	TRBJ2-1	CASSDQLTTEQFF	TGTGCCAGCAGTGACCAACTAACCACCGAGCAGTTCTTC
few	TRBV11-2	-	TRBJ2-2	CASSLEGKLWGEVSTGELFF	TGTGCCAGCAGCTTAGAGGGGAAACTTTGGGGAGAAGTTAGCACCGGGGAGCTGTTTTTT
-	TRBV28	TRBD2	TRBJ2-2	CASSFPSGANTGELFF	TGTGCCAGCAGTTTTCCTAGCGGGGCCAACACCGGGGAGCTGTTTTTT
-	TRBV2	-	TRBJ2-5	CASSERGLGTQYF	TGTGCCAGCAGTGAAAGGGGGTTGGGGACCCAGTACTTC
few	TRBV5-8	TRBD1	TRBJ2-7	CASSTDRALEQYF	TGTGCCAGCAGCACGGACAGGGCCCTCGAGCAGTACTTC
-	TRBV5-1	-	TRBJ1-5	CASSLGQFPSPSVF	TGCGCCAGCAGCTTGGGACAGTTTCCCTCACCATCGGTTTTT
few	TRBV5-5	TRBD2	TRBJ2-7	CASSLTRTSYEQYF	TGTGCCAGCAGCTTGACCCGGACTAGCTACGAGCAGTACTTC
-	TRBV7-9	TRBD1	TRBJ2-7	CASSQAGTGQYEQYF	TGTGCCAGCAGTCAAGCCGGGACAGGGCAGTACGAGCAGTACTTC
-	TRBV2	-	TRBJ1-1	CASSEYGTEAFF	TGTGCCAGCAGTGAATATGGGACAGAAGCTTTCTTT
once	TRBV5-6	-	TRBJ2-7	CASSAGWSGAYEQYF	TGTGCCAGCAGCGCCGGGTGGTCAGGGGCCTACGAGCAGTACTTC
-	TRBV7-9	TRBD2	TRBJ2-7	CASTRSGRARLAYEQYF	TGTGCCAGCACCCGAAGCGGGAGGGCCCGTTTAGCATACGAGCAGTACTTC
-	TRBV11-3	-	TRBJ2-3	CASSLEFAADTQYF	TGTGCCAGCAGCTTAGAGTTTGCGGCAGATACGCAGTATTTT